This T cell receptor (beta chain) was documented in a study of blood T cell repertoires in COVID-19. Overall study: The United States, Italy and Spain were the sources of the acute and convalescent COVID-19 samples. In each case, the material was cDNA or gDNA derived from T cells, B-cell-depleted T cells, or PBMCs.

The V and J ends lost 3 bases and 4 bases respectively, with 15 bases between them. The germline V gene has CDR1 LGHNA and CDR2 YNFKEQ. This CDR3 is built from 16 residues. Seattle participants joined during active infection and were tracked over time. In the source study's methods: Reference gene primer amplification gave estimated nucleated cell counts. TCRdb's copy holds only in-frame clones and misses some; the assay was immunoSEQ multiplex PCR. V and J calls and clone size come straight from that table; D and trimming were deduced from the DNA. The sample records over 200,000 clones, 75% to 90% being singletons.

The TCR originated in a man in his thirties or forties with COVID-19, enrolled during active disease. Input material: peripheral blood. V is TRBV4-2 and J is TRBJ2-2; D possibly corresponds to TRBD1 (6 bases). As DNA, the CDR3 is TGTGCCAGCAGCCACGAAGGGGGTTTTGGCACCGGGGAGCTGTTTTTT. It codes for CASSHEGGFGTGELFF.